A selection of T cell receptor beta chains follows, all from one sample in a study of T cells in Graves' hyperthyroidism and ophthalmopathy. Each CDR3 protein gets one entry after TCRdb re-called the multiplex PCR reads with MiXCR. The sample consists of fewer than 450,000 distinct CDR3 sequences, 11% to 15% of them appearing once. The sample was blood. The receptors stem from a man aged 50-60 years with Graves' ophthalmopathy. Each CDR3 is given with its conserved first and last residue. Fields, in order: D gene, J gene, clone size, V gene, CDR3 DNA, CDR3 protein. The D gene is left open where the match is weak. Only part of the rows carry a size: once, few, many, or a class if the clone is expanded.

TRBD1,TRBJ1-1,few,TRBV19,TGTGCCAGTAGTACGTCCCGGGACAGGGGGCGAGCTTCCGCTTTCTTT,CASSTSRDRGRASAFF
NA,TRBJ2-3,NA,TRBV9,TGTGCCAGCAGCTTCCTCCCGGACGACAGTCGAGGATTAGATACGCAGTATTTT,CASSFLPDDSRGLDTQYF
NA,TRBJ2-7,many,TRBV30,TGTGCCTGGAGTGTATGGCAGGGGGGCAGAGACGAGCAGTACTTC,CAWSVWQGGRDEQYF
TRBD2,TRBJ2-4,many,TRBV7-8,TGTGCCAGCAGCCTTTCCGGGACTAGCGGGAGTCGCACCAAAAACATTCAGTACTTC,CASSLSGTSGSRTKNIQYF
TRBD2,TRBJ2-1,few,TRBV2,TGTGCCAGCAGTCTCTCCGCGCCCACTAGCGGGAGTCATTACAATGAGCAGTTCTTC,CASSLSAPTSGSHYNEQFF
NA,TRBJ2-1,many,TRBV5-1,TGCGCCAGCAGCTTGGCGGGACTTTACAATGAGCAGTTCTTC,CASSLAGLYNEQFF
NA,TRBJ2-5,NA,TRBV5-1,TGCGCCAGCAGCTTGGGACAGGCGGAGACCCAGTACTTC,CASSLGQAETQYF
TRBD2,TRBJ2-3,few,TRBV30,TGTGCCTCTCAACTAGCGGGAGGAACAGATACGCAGTATTTT,CASQLAGGTDTQYF
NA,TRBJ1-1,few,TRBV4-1,TGCGCCAGCAGCCAAGCGGGGGGCCGTGCTGAAGCTTTCTTT,CASSQAGGRAEAFF
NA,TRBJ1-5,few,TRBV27,TGTGCCAGCAGTTTGGGCCCCGAAGAGAATCAGCCCCAGCATTTT,CASSLGPEENQPQHF
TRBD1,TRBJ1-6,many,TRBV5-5,TGTGCCAGCAGACAAGGGACAGGGGGTTCACCCCTCCACTTT,CASRQGTGGSPLHF
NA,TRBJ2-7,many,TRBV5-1,TGCGCCAGCAGCTTGGACCCCAAGAAATCTACAATTTGGGACGAGCAGTACTTC,CASSLDPKKSTIWDEQYF
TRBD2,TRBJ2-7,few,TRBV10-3,TGTGCCATCAGTGGGAGTGTAGCGGGACCCTACGAGCAGTACTTC,CAISGSVAGPYEQYF
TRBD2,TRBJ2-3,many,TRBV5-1,TGCGCCAGCAGCTCGTATGCGGGAGGGGCCGCAGGCTCAATAGATACGCAGTATTTT,CASSSYAGGAAGSIDTQYF
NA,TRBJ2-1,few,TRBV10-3,TGTGCCATCATGGTGGGAGGTGAGCAGTTCTTC,CAIMVGGEQFF
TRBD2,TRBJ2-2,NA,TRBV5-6,TGTACCAGCAGCTTGGGGCTAGCGGGAAACACCGGGGAGCTGTTTTTT,CTSSLGLAGNTGELFF
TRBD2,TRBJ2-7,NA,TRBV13,TGTGCCAGCAGCCGGGGACTAGCGGGAATCTCCTACGAGCAGTACTTC,CASSRGLAGISYEQYF
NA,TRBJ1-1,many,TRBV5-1,TGCGCCAGCAGCGCGGGGAGGAGGAACACTGAAGCTTTCTTT,CASSAGRRNTEAFF
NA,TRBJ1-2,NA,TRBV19,TGTGCCAGTAGCCAGGGTTCGAGGGGCTACACCTTC,CASSQGSRGYTF
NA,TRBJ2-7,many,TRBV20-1,TGCAGTGCCACGTACAAACAGCGGAGCTCCTACGAGCAGTACTTC,CSATYKQRSSYEQYF
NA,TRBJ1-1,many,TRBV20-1,TGCAGTGCTAGAGGGCAGCCGAACACTGAAGCTTTCTTT,CSARGQPNTEAFF
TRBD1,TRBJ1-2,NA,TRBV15,TGTGCCACCAGCAGAGATGGGAGGGGGCTTAACTATGGCTACACCTTC,CATSRDGRGLNYGYTF
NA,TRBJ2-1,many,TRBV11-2,TGTGCCAGCAGCTTACTTAATGAGCAGTTCTTC,CASSLLNEQFF
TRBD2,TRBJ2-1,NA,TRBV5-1,TGCGCCAGCAGCTTGGCGGGACTAGCGGGAGCGATTGAGCAGTTCTTC,CASSLAGLAGAIEQFF
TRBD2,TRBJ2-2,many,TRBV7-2,TGTGCCAGCAGCTTCACTAGCGGGGCCGGGGAGCTGTTTTTT,CASSFTSGAGELFF
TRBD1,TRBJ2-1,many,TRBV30,TGTGCCTGGAGTGGACAGGGGATTGAGCAGTTCTTC,CAWSGQGIEQFF
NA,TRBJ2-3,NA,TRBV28,TGTGCCAGCAGTTTGACAGCAACCCCCACAGATACGCAGTATTTT,CASSLTATPTDTQYF
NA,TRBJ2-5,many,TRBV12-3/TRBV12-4,TGTGCCAGCAGTTTTTTCCGGGAGACCCAGTACTTC,CASSFFRETQYF
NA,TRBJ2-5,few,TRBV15,TGTGCCACCAGCAGAGATAAAAGGGCCAGGTCACAAGAGACCCAGTACTTC,CATSRDKRARSQETQYF
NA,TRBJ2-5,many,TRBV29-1,TGCAGCGTTGTCGGGGGATGGGGCAAAGAGACCCAGTACTTC,CSVVGGWGKETQYF
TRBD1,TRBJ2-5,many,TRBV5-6,TGTGCCAGCAGCTTGGTTGGGACAGGGAGTGTCTTGGAGACCCAGTACTTC,CASSLVGTGSVLETQYF
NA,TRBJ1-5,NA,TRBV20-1,TGCAGTGTTGGGTACAGTAGCAATCAGCCCCAGCATTTT,CSVGYSSNQPQHF
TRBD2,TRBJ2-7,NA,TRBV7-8,TGTGCCAGCACCCCCGGACTAGCGGGAGGCTACGAGCAGTACTTC,CASTPGLAGGYEQYF
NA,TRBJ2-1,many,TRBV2,TGTGCCAGCAGTCAGGGAGCTGAGCAGTTCTTC,CASSQGAEQFF
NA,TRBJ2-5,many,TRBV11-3,TGTGCCAGCAGCTTGACCGCAGAAGAGACCCAGTACTTC,CASSLTAEETQYF
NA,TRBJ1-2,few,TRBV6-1,TGTGCCAGCAGAACAGGGAGCATCTATGGCTACACCTTC,CASRTGSIYGYTF
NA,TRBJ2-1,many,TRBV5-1,TGCGCCAGCAGCCAGATCAAACGAACCTACAATGAGCAGTTCTTC,CASSQIKRTYNEQFF
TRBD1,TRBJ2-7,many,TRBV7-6,TGTGCCAGCAGTCGACAGGGAACCTACGAGCAGTACTTC,CASSRQGTYEQYF
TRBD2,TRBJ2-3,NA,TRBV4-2,TGTGCCAGCAGCCAAGATCGGCAGCGGGGCAACACAGATACGCAGTATTTT,CASSQDRQRGNTDTQYF
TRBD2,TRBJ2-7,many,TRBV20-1,TGCAGTGCTAGAGATAGGAGAGCGGGAGTGTTGGAGCAGTACTTC,CSARDRRAGVLEQYF
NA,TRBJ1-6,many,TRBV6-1,TGTGCCAGCAGTGAAACAGGATTACTCTCACCCCTCCACTTT,CASSETGLLSPLHF
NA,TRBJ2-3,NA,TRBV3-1,TGTGCCAGCAGCCAAGTTTTTACTATCGAATTCACAGATACGCAGTATTTT,CASSQVFTIEFTDTQYF
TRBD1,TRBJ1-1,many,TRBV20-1,TGCAGTGCGCCAGGACAGGGGGCGTGGAGCACTGAAGCTTTCTTT,CSAPGQGAWSTEAFF
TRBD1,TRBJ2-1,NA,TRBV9,TGTGCCAGCAGCGTAGGCCGGGACAGGGGAATCCCAAACAATGAGCAGTTCTTC,CASSVGRDRGIPNNEQFF
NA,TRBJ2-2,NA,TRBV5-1,TGCGCCAGCAGCGTTGGGACGGCGAACACCGGGGAGCTGTTTTTT,CASSVGTANTGELFF
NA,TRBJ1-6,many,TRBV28,TGTGCCAGCAGTGCCGAGAGCTCCTATAATTCACCCCTCCACTTT,CASSAESSYNSPLHF